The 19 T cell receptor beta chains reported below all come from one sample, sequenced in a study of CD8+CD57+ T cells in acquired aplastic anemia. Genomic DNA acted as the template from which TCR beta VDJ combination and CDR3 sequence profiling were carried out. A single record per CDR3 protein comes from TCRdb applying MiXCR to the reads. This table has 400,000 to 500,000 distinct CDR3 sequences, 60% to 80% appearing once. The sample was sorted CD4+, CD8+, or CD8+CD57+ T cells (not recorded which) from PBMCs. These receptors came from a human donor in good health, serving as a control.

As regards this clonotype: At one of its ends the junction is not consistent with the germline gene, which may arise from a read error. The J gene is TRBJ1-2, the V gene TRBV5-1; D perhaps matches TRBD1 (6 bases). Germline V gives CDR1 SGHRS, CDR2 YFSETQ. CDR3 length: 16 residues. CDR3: CASSLSGTNGVYGYTF. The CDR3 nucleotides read TGTGCCAGCAGCCTATCCGGGACAAACGGGGTTTATGGCTACACCTTC.

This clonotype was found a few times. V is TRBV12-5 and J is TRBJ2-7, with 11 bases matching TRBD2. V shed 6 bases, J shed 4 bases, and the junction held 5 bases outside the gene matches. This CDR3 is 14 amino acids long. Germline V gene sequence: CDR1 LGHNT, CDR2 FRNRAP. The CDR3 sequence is CASGKTSGVYEQYF. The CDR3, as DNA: TGTGCTAGTGGAAAGACTAGCGGGGTTTACGAGCAGTACTTC.

The CDR3 sequence is CASSHCGTQYFQPQHF. The CDR3 DNA is TGTGCCAGCAGCCACTGTGGGACGCAGTATTTTCAGCCCCAGCATTTT. The chain combines TRBV11-3 with TRBJ1-5; a weak D match, TRBD1 (5 bases). CDR1 SGHNT and CDR2 YENEEA come from the germline V gene. The V and J ends lost 5 bases and 6 bases respectively, with 20 bases between them. This CDR3 is 16 amino acids long. Together with reference TRBV11-3 and TRBJ1-5, the CDR3 gives the full variable domain: EAGVVQSPRYKIIEKKQPVAFWCNPISGHNTLYWYLQNLGQGPELLIRYENEEAVDDSQLPKDRFSAERLKGVDSTLKIQPAELGDSAVYLCASSHCGTQYFQPQHFGDGTRLSIL.

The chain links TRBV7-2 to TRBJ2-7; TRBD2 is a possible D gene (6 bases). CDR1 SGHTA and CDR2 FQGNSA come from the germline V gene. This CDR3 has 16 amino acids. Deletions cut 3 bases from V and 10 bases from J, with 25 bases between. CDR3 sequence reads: CASSFEPGTEAFFQYF. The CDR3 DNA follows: TGTGCCAGCAGCTTTGAGCCAGGGACTGAAGCTTTCTTTCAGTACTTC.

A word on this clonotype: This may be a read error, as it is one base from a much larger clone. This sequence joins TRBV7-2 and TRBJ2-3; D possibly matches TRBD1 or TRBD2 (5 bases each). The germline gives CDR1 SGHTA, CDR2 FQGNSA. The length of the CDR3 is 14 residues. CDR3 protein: CASGLGEGENTQYF. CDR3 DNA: TGTGCCAGCGGCTTAGGTGAAGGGGAGAATACGCAGTATTTT.

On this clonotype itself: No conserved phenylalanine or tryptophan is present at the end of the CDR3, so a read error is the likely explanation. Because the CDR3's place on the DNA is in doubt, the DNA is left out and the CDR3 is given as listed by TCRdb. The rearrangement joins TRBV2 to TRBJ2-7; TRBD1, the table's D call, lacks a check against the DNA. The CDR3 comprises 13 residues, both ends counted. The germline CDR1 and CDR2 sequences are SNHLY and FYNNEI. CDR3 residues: CASSLLIGTGLHL.

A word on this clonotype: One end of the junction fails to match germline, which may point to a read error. This chain's CDR3 is CASSLVGEDTDTQF. The DNA for the CDR3 is TGTGCCAGCAGCTTAGTCGGGGAGGATACAGATACGCAGTTT. The rearrangement links TRBV7-2 to TRBJ1-1; D is unresolved. CDR1 is SGHTA and CDR2 is FQGNSA in the germline V gene. CDR3 size: 14 residues.

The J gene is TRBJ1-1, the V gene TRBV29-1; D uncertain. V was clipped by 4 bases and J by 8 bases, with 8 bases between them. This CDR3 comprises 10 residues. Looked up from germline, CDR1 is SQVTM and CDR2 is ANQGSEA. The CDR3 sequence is CSVVKGEAFF. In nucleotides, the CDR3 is TGCAGCGTTGTGAAAGGGGAAGCTTTCTTT. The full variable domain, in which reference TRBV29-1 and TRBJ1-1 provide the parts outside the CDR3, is SAVISQKPSRDICQRGTSLTIQCQVDSQVTMMFWYRQQPGQSLTLIATANQGSEATYESGFVIDKFPISRPNLTFSTLTVSNMSPEDSSIYLCSVVKGEAFFGQGTRLTVV.

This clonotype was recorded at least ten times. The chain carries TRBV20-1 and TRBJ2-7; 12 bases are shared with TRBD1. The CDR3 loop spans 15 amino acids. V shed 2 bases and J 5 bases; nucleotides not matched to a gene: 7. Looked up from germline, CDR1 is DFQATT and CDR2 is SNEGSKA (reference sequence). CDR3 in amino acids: CSARNSGTGGNEQYF. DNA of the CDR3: TGCAGTGCTAGAAACTCCGGGACAGGGGGCAACGAGCAGTACTTC.

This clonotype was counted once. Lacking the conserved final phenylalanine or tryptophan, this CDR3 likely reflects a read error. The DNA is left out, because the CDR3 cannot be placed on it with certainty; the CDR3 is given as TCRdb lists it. The CDR3 protein is CASSVSTPYEALL. The chain links TRBV2 to TRBJ1-1. Ends included, the CDR3 has 13 residues. From germline, CDR1 is SNHLY and CDR2 FYNNEI.

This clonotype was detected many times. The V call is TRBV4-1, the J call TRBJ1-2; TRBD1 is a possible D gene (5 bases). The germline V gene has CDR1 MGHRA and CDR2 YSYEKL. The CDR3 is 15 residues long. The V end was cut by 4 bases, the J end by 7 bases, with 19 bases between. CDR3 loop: CASSRGGQVIRGYTF. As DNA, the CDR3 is TGCGCCAGCAGCCGTGGGGGTCAGGTCATTCGTGGCTACACCTTC.

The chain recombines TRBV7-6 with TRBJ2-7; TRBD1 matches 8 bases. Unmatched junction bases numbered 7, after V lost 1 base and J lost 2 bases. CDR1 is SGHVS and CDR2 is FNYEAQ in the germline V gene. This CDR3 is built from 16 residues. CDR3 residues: CASSLVTGAEAYEQYF. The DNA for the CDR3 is TGTGCCAGCAGCTTAGTGACAGGGGCTGAAGCCTACGAGCAGTACTTC.

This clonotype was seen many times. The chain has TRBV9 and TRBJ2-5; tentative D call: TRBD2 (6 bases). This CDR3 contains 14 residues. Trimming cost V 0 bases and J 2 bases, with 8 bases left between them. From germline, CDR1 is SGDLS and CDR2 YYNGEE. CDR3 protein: CASSVAGGQETQYF. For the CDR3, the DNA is TGTGCCAGCAGCGTAGCTGGAGGGCAAGAGACCCAGTACTTC.

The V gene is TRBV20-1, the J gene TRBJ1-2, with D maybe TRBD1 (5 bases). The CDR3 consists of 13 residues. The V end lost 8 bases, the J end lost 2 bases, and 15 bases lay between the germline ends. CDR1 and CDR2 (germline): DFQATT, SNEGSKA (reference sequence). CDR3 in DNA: TGCAGTTACTATTCAGGGTTCAACTATGGCTACACCTTC. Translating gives CSYYSGFNYGYTF.

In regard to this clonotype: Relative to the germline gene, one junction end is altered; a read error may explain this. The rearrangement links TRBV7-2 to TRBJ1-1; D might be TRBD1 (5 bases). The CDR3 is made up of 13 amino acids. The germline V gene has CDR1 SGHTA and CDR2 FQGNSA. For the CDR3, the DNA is TGTGCCAGCAGCAGCTGCGGGGCAGATACGCCGTACTTT. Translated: CASSSCGADTPYF.

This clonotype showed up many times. Written as DNA, the CDR3 is TGCAGTGCTAGAGGACCCTCCTACGAGCAGTACTTC. Translating it yields CSARGPSYEQYF. V is TRBV20-1 and J is TRBJ2-7; D ambiguous. Trimming removed 1 base at V and 0 bases at J, with 4 bases between. This CDR3 is built from 12 residues. CDR1 is DFQATT and CDR2 is SNEGSKA in the germline V gene (reference sequence).

CDR3 protein: CASSWGGGNEQFF. The CDR3 nucleotides are TGTGCCAGCAGCTGGGGGGGGGGCAATGAGCAGTTCTTC. This rearrangement joins TRBV12-3 or TRBV12-4 to TRBJ2-1; 7 bases line up with TRBD2. V was clipped by 6 bases and J by 6 bases; unmatched bases: 5. This CDR3 has 13 residues.

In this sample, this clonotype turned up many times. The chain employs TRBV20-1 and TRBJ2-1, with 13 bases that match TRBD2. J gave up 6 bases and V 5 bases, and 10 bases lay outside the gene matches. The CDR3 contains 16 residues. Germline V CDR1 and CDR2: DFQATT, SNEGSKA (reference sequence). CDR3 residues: CSAFDPLAGGVNEQFF. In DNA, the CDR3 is TGCAGTGCTTTCGATCCACTAGCGGGGGGGGTCAATGAGCAGTTCTTC.

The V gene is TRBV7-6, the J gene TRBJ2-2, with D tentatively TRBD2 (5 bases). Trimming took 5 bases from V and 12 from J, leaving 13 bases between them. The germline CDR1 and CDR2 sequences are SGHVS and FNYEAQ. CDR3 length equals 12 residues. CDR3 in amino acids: CASSLEGAQLFF. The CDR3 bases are TGTGCCAGCAGCCTAGAGGGCGCCCAGCTGTTTTTT.